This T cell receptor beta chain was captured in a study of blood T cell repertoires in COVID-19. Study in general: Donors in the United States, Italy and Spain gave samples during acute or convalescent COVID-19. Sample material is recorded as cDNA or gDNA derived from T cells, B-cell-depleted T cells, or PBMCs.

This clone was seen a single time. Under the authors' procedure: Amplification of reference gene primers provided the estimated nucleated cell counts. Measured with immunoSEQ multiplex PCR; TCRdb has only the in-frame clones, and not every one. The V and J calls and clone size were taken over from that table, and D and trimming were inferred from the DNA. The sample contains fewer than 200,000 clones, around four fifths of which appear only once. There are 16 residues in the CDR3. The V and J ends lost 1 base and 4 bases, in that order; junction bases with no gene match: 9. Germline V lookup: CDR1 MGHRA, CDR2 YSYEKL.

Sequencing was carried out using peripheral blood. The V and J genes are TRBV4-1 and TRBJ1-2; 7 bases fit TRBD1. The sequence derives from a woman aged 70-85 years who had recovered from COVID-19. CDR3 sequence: CASSQGEQGRLYGYTF. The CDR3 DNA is TGCGCCAGCAGCCAAGGAGAACAGGGGCGCCTCTATGGCTACACCTTC.